This TCR beta chain is from a study of OX40 agonist ivuxolimab in advanced cancers. Repertoires were generated with immunoSEQ multiplex PCR, while TCRdb's copy carries only in-frame clones and drops some. Among around 35,000 clones listed, roughly 90% were seen once. The CDR3 length is 13 residues. V gave up 5 bases and J gave up 2 bases, with 8 bases separating them. Per germline, CDR1 LNHDA and CDR2 SQIVND (reference sequence). The chain uses TRBV19 and TRBJ2-3; D is undetermined. The sequencing used CD4+ or CD8+ T cells sorted from blood, collected in a trial of the OX40 agonist ivuxolimab. The TCR originated in an adult with an advanced solid tumor such as melanoma, head and neck, liver or kidney cancer. CDR3 in DNA: TGTGCCAGTAGTTCCCGGGCCACAGATACGCAGTATTTT. This sequence encodes CASSSRATDTQYF.